The following is a TCR beta chain sequence with its context. Its antigen remains undetermined. No quality values exist for individual bases; no much larger clone is one base distant. The data belong to a study of blood T cell repertoires in COVID-19 (dated by TCRdb to about 2020). In terms of the full investigation: Samples covering the acute and convalescent phases of COVID-19 were provided by collaborators in the United States, Italy and Spain. The repertoires were released in a freely available public database intended as a resource for research on the immune response to SARS-CoV-2. The samples were drawn from two sources: the first 160 participants of the ongoing ImmuneRACE study, and fewer than 1,500 subjects contributed by 6 global collaborators. The material from the prospective study consisted of cDNA or gDNA derived from T cells, B-cell-depleted T cells, or PBMCs. Sample metadata almost always included a de-identified subject ID, COVID-19 status, age in years and sex. The dataset comprised deeply sampled blood TCRbeta repertoires from subjects exposed to, actively infected with, or recovered from COVID-19. Where HLA class I and class II types were available, the types were taken from metadata supplied by the sample provider, not from assay-based typing.

TCRbeta CDR3 regions were amplified from genomic DNA by means of the immunoSEQ Assay, a bias-controlled multiplex PCR. The original methods were these. Nucleated cell counts per sample were estimated from amplification of reference gene primers within the assay. To quantify the absolute abundance of each unique TCRbeta CDR3 rearrangement, sequence reads were collapsed and filtered. Productive Simpson clonality was computed per sample as the square root of Simpson's diversity index over productive rearrangements. TCRdb's version of the immuneACCESS table is confined to in-frame rearrangements and falls short of the full clone set. An unresolved V gene accounts for under half of the shortfall where checked; the remainder is of unknown origin. V, J and clone size are those of that table, while D and trimming were read from the DNA. The sample table holds 470,000 or so clones, of which 70% to 90% were seen once. 3.2% of the sample goes to the ten largest clones.

Study-wide conclusions, independent of this receptor: Clinical and demographic metadata were provided uncurated, with the amount varying by source and participant.

Trimming at the junction amounts to 5 bases on V and 7 bases on J, and the germline ends lie 15 bases apart. According to the germline V gene, CDR1 reads MNHEY and CDR2 reads SVGAGI. The CDR3 goes from the cysteine to the phenylalanine over 14 residues. Only the CDR3 region is kept as DNA, spanning 42 bases read in frame from base 1. Each collaborating institution followed its own protocols to collect whole blood in K2EDTA tubes. Collaborator samples were shipped for TCRbeta analysis as frozen whole blood, isolated PBMCs, or DNA extracted from either sample type. The sequence joins TRBV6-5 to TRBJ1-5; tentative D gene TRBD1, with 6 bases matching. Material for sequencing was peripheral blood. The TCR was taken from a human donor in a cohort sampled during active COVID-19. The DNA reads as follows: TGTGCCAGCAGTACCCCGGACAGCAGGCAGCCCCAGCATTTT. The encoded protein is CASSTPDSRQPQHF.